The 5 T cell receptor beta chains below all came from one sample that was sequenced in a study of radiation and T cells in renal cell carcinoma. Measured with immunoSEQ multiplex PCR; TCRdb has only the in-frame clones, and not every one. The data hold around 170,000 clones, with roughly nine tenths observed a single time. Specified time point: blood 4 weeks post-SBRT, at nephrectomy. As to treatment: 15 Gy SBRT to primary tumor, nephrectomy 4 weeks later. Sequenced here: blood, sampled from a patient whose treatment included radiotherapy and nephrectomy. The source is a woman aged 50 to 60 with renal cell carcinoma.

The chain joins TRBV2 to TRBJ1-6; D is unclear. Germline lookup yields CDR1 SNHLY and CDR2 FYNNEI. This CDR3 contains 16 residues. Trimming shortened V by 7 bases and J by 5 bases, and 18 bases separated the two germline ends. CDR3: CASNRDSLVDNSPLHF. The CDR3 DNA is TGTGCCAGCAACCGCGACTCACTGGTGGATAATTCACCCCTCCACTTT.

The chain is built from TRBV4-1 and TRBJ1-5, with 9 positions matching TRBD1. After removal of 8 bases from V and 0 bases from J, the junction contained 5 bases not matched to a gene. Germline CDR1 and CDR2: MGHRA and YSYEKL. This CDR3 has 15 amino acids. The CDR3, as DNA: TGCGCCAGCCGCCGACAGGGGGGTAGCAATCAGCCCCAGCATTTT. Amino acids: CASRRQGGSNQPQHF.

The rearrangement joins TRBV6-5 to TRBJ2-1; 8 nucleotides match TRBD2. Trimming removed 6 bases from V and 6 bases from J; junction bases left unmatched: 4. Germline V gives CDR1 MNHEY, CDR2 SVGAGI. The CDR3 consists of 13 residues. The CDR3: CASSRGGPNEQFF. Here the CDR3 DNA reads TGTGCCAGCAGCCGCGGGGGGCCCAATGAGCAGTTCTTC.

V and J are TRBV7-9 and TRBJ2-2; 8 nucleotides line up with TRBD2. Germline CDR1 and CDR2: SEHNR and FQNEAQ (reference sequence). The CDR3 extends over 15 amino acids. V dropped 2 bases and J dropped 7; count of bases not matched to a gene: 6. In DNA form, the CDR3 reads TGTGCCAGCAGCTTAAAGACTAGCGCGAGCGGGGAGCTGTTTTTT. Translating it yields CASSLKTSASGELFF.

The chain employs TRBV29-1 and TRBJ2-5; D might be TRBD2 (5 bases). CDR3 length: 10 amino acids. In germline, CDR1 is SQVTM, CDR2 ANQGSEA. V was trimmed by 4 bases and J by 10 bases, leaving 10 bases between them. In DNA form, the CDR3 reads TGCAGCGTTGTATTCCGGGGCCAGTACTTC. Translated, it gives CSVVFRGQYF.